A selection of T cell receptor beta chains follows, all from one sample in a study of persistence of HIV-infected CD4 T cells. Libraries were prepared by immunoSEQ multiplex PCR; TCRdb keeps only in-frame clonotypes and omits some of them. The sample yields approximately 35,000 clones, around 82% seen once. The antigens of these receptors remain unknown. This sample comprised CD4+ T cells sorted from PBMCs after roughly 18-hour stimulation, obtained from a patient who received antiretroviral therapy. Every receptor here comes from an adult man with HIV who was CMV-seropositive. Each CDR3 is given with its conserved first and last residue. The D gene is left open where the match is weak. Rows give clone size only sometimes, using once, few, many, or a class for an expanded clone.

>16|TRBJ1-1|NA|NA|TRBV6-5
CASSYSIRPDVPEAFF
TGTGCCAGCAGTTACTCGATTCGGCCCGACGTCCCTGAAGCTTTCTTT
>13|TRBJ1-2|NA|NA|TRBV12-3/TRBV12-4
CASKAALGGSNTF
TGTGCCAGCAAGGCCGCCCTGGGGGGATCGAATACCTTC
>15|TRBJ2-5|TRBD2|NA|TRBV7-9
CASSHSSGAVETQYF
TGTGCCAGCAGCCACTCTAGCGGGGCCGTCGAGACCCAGTACTTC
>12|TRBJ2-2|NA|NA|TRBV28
CASKRVTGELFF
TGTGCCAGCAAAAGGGTCACCGGGGAGCTGTTTTTT
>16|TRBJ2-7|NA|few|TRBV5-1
CASSLAPLKTSYEQYF
TGCGCCAGCAGCTTGGCACCCTTAAAGACATCCTACGAGCAGTACTTC
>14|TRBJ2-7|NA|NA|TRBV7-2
CASSPTGRVYEQYF
TGTGCCAGCAGCCCAACAGGAAGAGTTTACGAGCAGTACTTC
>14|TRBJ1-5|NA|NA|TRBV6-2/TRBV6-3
CASSYLAGNQPQHF
TGTGCCAGCAGTTACCTAGCGGGGAATCAGCCCCAGCATTTT
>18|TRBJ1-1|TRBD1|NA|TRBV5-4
CASSLEMISTGKNTEAFF
TGTGCCAGCAGCTTGGAAATGATTTCGACAGGGAAGAACACTGAAGCTTTCTTT
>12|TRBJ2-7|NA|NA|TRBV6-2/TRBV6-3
CASSNTNYEQYF
TGTGCCAGCAGTAACACGAACTACGAGCAGTACTTC
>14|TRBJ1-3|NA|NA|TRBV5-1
CASSLAGGVNTIYF
TGCGCCAGCAGCTTGGCGGGAGGCGTAAACACCATATATTTT
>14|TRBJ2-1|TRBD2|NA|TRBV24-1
CATTSGGGHNEQFF
TGTGCCACTACCTCCGGGGGGGGGCACAATGAGCAGTTCTTC
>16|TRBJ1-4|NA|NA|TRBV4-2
CASSQVFTATNEKLFF
TGTGCCAGCAGCCAAGTGTTTACCGCGACTAATGAAAAACTGTTTTTT
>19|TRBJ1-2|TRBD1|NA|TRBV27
CASSLQRGTGGKANYGYTF
TGTGCCAGCAGTTTACAAAGGGGGACAGGGGGAAAGGCTAACTATGGCTACACCTTC
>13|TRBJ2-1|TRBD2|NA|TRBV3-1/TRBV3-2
CASSTSGNNEQFF
TGTGCCAGCAGCACTAGCGGGAACAATGAGCAGTTCTTC
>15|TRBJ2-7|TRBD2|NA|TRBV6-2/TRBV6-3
CASSHPSGGPYEQYF
TGTGCCAGCAGTCACCCTAGCGGGGGTCCCTACGAGCAGTACTTC
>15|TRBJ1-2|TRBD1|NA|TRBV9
CASSVGDRGSYGYTF
TGTGCCAGCAGCGTTGGGGACAGGGGAAGCTATGGCTACACCTTC
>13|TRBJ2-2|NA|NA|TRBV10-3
CAIKLVGSGELFF
TGTGCCATCAAACTAGTCGGATCCGGGGAGCTGTTTTTT
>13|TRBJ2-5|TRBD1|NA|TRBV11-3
CASSLGQAETQYF
TGTGCCAGCAGCCTGGGACAGGCGGAGACCCAGTACTTC
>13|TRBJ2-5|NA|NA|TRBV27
CASSLSGSETQYF
TGTGCCAGCAGTTTATCAGGATCGGAGACCCAGTACTTC
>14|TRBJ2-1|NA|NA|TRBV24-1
CATSAGGGLNEQFF
TGTGCCACCAGCGCCGGGGGTGGGCTCAATGAGCAGTTCTTC
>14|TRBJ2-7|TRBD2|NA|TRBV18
CASSPPNRASGGVF
TGTGCCAGCTCACCACCGAATCGAGCTAGCGGGGGCGTCTTC
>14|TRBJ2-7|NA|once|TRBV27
CASRKQGGSYEQYF
TGTGCCAGCAGGAAACAGGGAGGGTCCTACGAGCAGTACTTC
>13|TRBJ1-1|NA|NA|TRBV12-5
CASGLGGTTEAFF
TGTGCTAGTGGTTTGGGGGGTACAACTGAAGCTTTCTTT
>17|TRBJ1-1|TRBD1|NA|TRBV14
CASSLRQGRTWNTEAFF
TGTGCCAGCAGCCTTAGACAGGGCCGGACCTGGAACACTGAAGCTTTCTTT
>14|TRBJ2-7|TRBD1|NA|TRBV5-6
CASTVWTGGVEQYF
TGTGCCAGCACCGTCTGGACAGGGGGCGTCGAGCAGTACTTC
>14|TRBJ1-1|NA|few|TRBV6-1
CASRRQVSNTEAFF
TGTGCCAGCAGGAGACAGGTCTCAAACACTGAAGCTTTCTTT
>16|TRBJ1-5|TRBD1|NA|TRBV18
CASSRSDRGSNQPQHF
TGTGCCAGCTCACGATCCGACAGGGGGAGCAATCAGCCCCAGCATTTT